These 13 T cell receptor beta chains were sequenced from one sample in a study of T-cell reconstitution after alpha-beta-depleted transplantation in children. The TCRbeta library incorporated unique molecular identifiers. TCRdb recomputed calls from the PCR reads with MiXCR, one row per CDR3 protein. In the table there are some 840,000 distinct CDR3 sequences, roughly 15% of which are singletons. The source material was PBMCs, mostly from graft donor cells, sampled 360 days after TCRalphabeta/CD19-depleted stem cell transplant. Source of these receptors: a male patient between 10 and 17 years old who had a stem cell transplant for acute lymphoblastic leukemia, so the T cells may come from the graft donor.

This clonotype was seen repeatedly, ten times or more. The V call is TRBV7-3, the J call TRBJ2-2; D is undetermined. With 1 base removed from V and 5 bases from J, the gap between germline ends came to 8 bases. The CDR3 sequence is 14 residues long. Germline V gene sequence: CDR1 SGHTA, CDR2 FQGTGA. The CDR3 DNA follows: TGTGCCAGCAGCTTAAACCCAGCAACCGGGGAGCTGTTTTTT. It specifies CASSLNPATGELFF.

This clonotype was counted between two and nine times. V and J are TRBV7-9 and TRBJ2-1, with D tentatively TRBD2 (5 bases). The CDR3 has 16 amino acids. CDR1 SEHNR and CDR2 FQNEAQ come from the germline V gene (reference sequence). Trimming shortened V by 5 bases and J by 3 bases, and 17 bases separated the two germline ends. CDR3 in amino acids: CASSTTLSGGYNEQFF. As DNA, the CDR3 is TGTGCCAGCAGCACCACTCTTTCAGGAGGCTACAATGAGCAGTTCTTC.

This clonotype was detected a few times. V is TRBV6-6 and J is TRBJ2-7; TRBD2 aligns across 14 bases. J gave up 12 bases and V 7 bases, and 8 bases lay outside the gene matches. The CDR3 extends over 13 amino acids. CDR1 MNHNY and CDR2 SVGAGI come from the germline V gene (reference sequence). CDR3 loop: CASTPGLAGVMYF. In nucleotides, the CDR3 is TGTGCCAGCACCCCGGGACTAGCGGGAGTTATGTACTTC.

This clonotype occurred a few times. This chain links TRBV27 with TRBJ2-7, with D possibly TRBD1 on 5 matching bases. The CDR3 runs 14 residues. The germline V gene encodes CDR1 MNHEY and CDR2 SMNVEV (reference sequence). Deletions cut 5 bases from V and 1 base from J, with 12 bases between. The CDR3 nucleotides are TGTGCCAGCAGTAACAGGCACAGTTCCTACGAGCAGTACTTC. Translation: CASSNRHSSYEQYF.

This clonotype was detected many times. The chain has TRBV3-1 and TRBJ2-1; D gene unclear. In germline, CDR1 is LGHDT, CDR2 YNNKEL (reference sequence). V lost 7 bases to trimming and J lost 5 bases, with 9 bases between them. This CDR3 region has 12 residues. For the CDR3, the DNA is TGTGCCAGCACCTCTCCAAACAATGAGCAGTTCTTC. It codes for CASTSPNNEQFF.

This clonotype has only a few counts. V is TRBV4-2 and J is TRBJ2-7; 8 bases are a match to TRBD1. The germline V gene has CDR1 LGHNA and CDR2 YNFKEQ. Trimming at V came to 6 bases and at J to 3 bases, leaving 4 bases not matched to a gene. The CDR3 spans 13 residues. The CDR3 protein is CASRQGDDYEQYF. CDR3 nucleotide sequence: TGTGCCAGCAGACAGGGGGACGACTACGAGCAGTACTTC.

This clonotype showed up just a few times. The V and J genes are TRBV6-5 and TRBJ2-5, with a weak D call TRBD2 (7 bases). V was clipped by 0 bases and J by 5 bases, with 10 bases between them. This CDR3 spans 14 amino acids. CDR1 and CDR2 (germline): MNHEY, SVGAGI. The DNA of the CDR3 is TGTGCCAGCAGTTACTCGAAGGGGGGGGAGACCCAGTACTTC. It codes for CASSYSKGGETQYF.

This clonotype was found many times. The J gene is TRBJ1-2, the V gene TRBV5-6; possible D gene TRBD1, 5 bases. The CDR3 contains 13 residues. V lost 2 bases, J lost 8 bases, and 13 bases lay in between. The germline CDR1 and CDR2 sequences are SGHDT and YYEEEE. CDR3 region: CASSFTGSRGYTF. CDR3 in DNA: TGTGCCAGCAGCTTCACAGGAAGTCGCGGCTACACCTTC.

V is TRBV5-1 and J is TRBJ2-3; D is uncertain. Looked up from germline, CDR1 is SGHRS and CDR2 is YFSETQ. Trimming shortened V by 4 bases and J by 5 bases, and 11 bases separated the two germline ends. The CDR3 is 13 residues long. The CDR3 region is CASSTPDEDTQYF. For the CDR3, the DNA is TGCGCCAGCAGCACACCTGATGAAGATACGCAGTATTTT. The full variable domain, its missing parts supplied by reference TRBV5-1 and TRBJ2-3, is KAGVTQTPRYLIKTRGQQVTLSCSPISGHRSVSWYQQTPGQGLQFLFEYFSETQRNKGNFPGRFSGRQFSNSRSEMNVSTLELGDSALYLCASSTPDEDTQYFGPGTRLTVL.

The V and J genes are TRBV4-2 and TRBJ1-5, with 11 nucleotides matching TRBD1. The V gene end was trimmed by 4 bases and the J gene end by 5 bases; junction bases not matched to a gene: 10. Germline V gene data show CDR1 as LGHNA and CDR2 as YNFKEQ. The CDR3 length is 17 residues. The CDR3 DNA is TGTGCCAGCAGCCGGATGGACAGGGGGCGAAGAGATCAGCCCCAGCATTTT. Translating gives CASSRMDRGRRDQPQHF.

This clonotype was observed at least ten times. The genes are TRBV24-1 and TRBJ2-1; D unresolved. Per germline, CDR1 KGHDR and CDR2 SFDVKD. V was shortened by 4 bases and J by 0 bases, with 12 bases between the two germline ends. The CDR3 has 16 amino acids. The CDR3 spells CATSDSAFLSYNEQFF. The CDR3 region has the DNA TGTGCCACCAGTGACTCAGCCTTCCTCTCCTACAATGAGCAGTTCTTC.

This chain links TRBV7-9 with TRBJ1-2; TRBD1 aligns across 9 bases. The V gene's germline CDR1 is SEHNR and CDR2 FQNEAQ (reference sequence). The V and J ends lost 5 bases and 4 bases, in that order; junction bases with no gene match: 11. This CDR3 is 16 amino acids long. CDR3 DNA: TGTGCCAGCAGCCCCGGGACAGGGCCACTTTCCTATGGCTACACCTTC. The encoded protein is CASSPGTGPLSYGYTF.

This clonotype turned up a few times. The gene calls are TRBV12-3 or TRBV12-4 and TRBJ2-5; no definite D call. Trimming took off 6 bases at V and 1 base at J, with 6 bases between the two ends. This CDR3 is 12 amino acids long. The CDR3: CASRASQETQYF. CDR3 DNA sequence: TGTGCCAGCAGAGCCTCCCAAGAGACCCAGTACTTC.